These T cell receptor beta chains were read from a single sample in a study of shared clonotypes between healthy human individuals. The table came from immunoSEQ multiplex PCR; TCRdb's copy has only in-frame clones and leaves some out. The sample lists approximately 980,000 clones, 70% to 85% occurring once. Sequencing was done on a sample of memory CD4+ T cells sorted from blood. The source of these receptors is a man aged 18 to 35 in good health. Each CDR3 is given with its conserved first and last residue. A D gene is named only where the DNA matches it firmly. Size values are once, few and many counts, or a class for expanded clones, and some rows have none.

j_call v_call clone_size cdr3_length d_call cdr3_aa cdr3_nt
TRBJ2-3 TRBV9 NA 15 TRBD2 CASSVVGGSPDTQYF TGTGCCAGCAGCGTAGTCGGGGGGTCACCAGATACGCAGTATTTT
TRBJ1-1 TRBV6-5 NA 13 NA CASISGELTEAFF TGTGCCAGCATTTCAGGTGAATTGACTGAAGCTTTCTTT
TRBJ2-7 TRBV19 NA 15 NA CASSVESVNPTKQYF TGTGCCAGTAGTGTGGAGAGCGTTAACCCTACGAAGCAGTACTTC
TRBJ1-1 TRBV7-2 NA 14 TRBD1 CASSQTGGSTEAFF TGTGCCAGCAGCCAAACAGGGGGCAGCACTGAAGCTTTCTTT
TRBJ1-6 TRBV10-3 NA 13 NA CAIRGDTLSPLHF TGTGCCATCAGGGGGGACACCCTCTCACCCCTCCACTTT
TRBJ2-7 TRBV18 NA 15 NA CASSPRGGNYYEQYF TGTGCCAGCTCACCCCGGGGAGGAAACTACTACGAGCAGTACTTC
TRBJ1-2 TRBV5-1 NA 13 TRBD1 CASSWDRVNGYTF TGCGCCAGCAGCTGGGACAGGGTAAATGGCTACACCTTC
TRBJ1-1 TRBV6-1 NA 13 NA CASSETLNTEAFF TGTGCCAGCAGTGAAACGTTGAACACTGAAGCTTTCTTT
TRBJ1-5 TRBV27 NA 15 NA CASSLFGGSNQPQHF TGTGCCAGCAGTTTATTTGGTGGCAGCAATCAGCCCCAGCATTTT
TRBJ1-1 TRBV6-1 NA 14 TRBD1 CASRKTGQNTEAFF TGTGCCAGCAGGAAGACAGGGCAGAACACTGAAGCTTTCTTT
TRBJ1-2 TRBV7-2 NA 13 NA CASSLATGNGYTF TGTGCCAGCAGCTTAGCAACAGGGAACGGCTACACCTTC
TRBJ2-4 TRBV30 NA 20 TRBD1 CAWSAAGQGDRRGAKNIQYF TGTGCCTGGAGTGCCGCGGGACAGGGGGACCGGCGAGGGGCCAAAAACATTCAGTACTTC
TRBJ2-7 TRBV5-6 NA 15 TRBD1 CASSKPTGGLNEQYF TGTGCCAGCAGCAAACCGACAGGGGGCCTCAACGAGCAGTACTTC
TRBJ2-2 TRBV9 NA 14 NA CASSVRRETGELFF TGTGCCAGCAGCGTAAGAAGGGAGACCGGGGAGCTGTTTTTT
TRBJ2-7 TRBV30 NA 13 NA CAWSRRRSEEQYF TGTGCCTGGAGTAGGCGAAGATCCGAAGAGCAGTACTTC
TRBJ2-2 TRBV30 NA 16 NA CAWSPLGTGLTGELFF TGTGCCTGGAGTCCTCTCGGGACGGGACTGACCGGGGAGCTGTTTTTT
TRBJ1-3 TRBV30 few 14 NA CAWSAGTSPNTIYF TGTGCCTGGAGCGCCGGGACCAGCCCCAACACCATATATTTT